What follows describes a single T cell receptor beta chain. Autoimmune disease history or systemic immunosuppression excluded patients. This record belongs to a study of OX40 agonist ivuxolimab in advanced cancers. Study in general: Partial response was recorded in three patients: one hepatocellular carcinoma and two cutaneous melanoma cases.

Germline-derived CDR1 and CDR2 are LNHDA and SQIVND (reference sequence). The CDR3 sequence is 14 residues long. Trimming cost V 3 bases and J 4 bases, with 12 bases left between them. Only in-frame clones appear in the TCRdb table, and some are missing; sequencing was by immunoSEQ multiplex PCR. The repertoire includes 15,000 to 20,000 clones, approximately 85% of them detected once, and roughly two thirds sits in the top ten. The V call is TRBV19, the J call TRBJ1-1; unclear D gene. This sample comprised CD4+ or CD8+ T cells sorted from blood, obtained in a trial of the OX40 agonist ivuxolimab. The receptor was isolated from an adult with an advanced solid tumor such as melanoma, head and neck, liver or kidney cancer. CDR3 sequence: CASSIETMPTEAFF. As DNA, the CDR3 is TGTGCCAGTAGTATCGAGACAATGCCCACTGAAGCTTTCTTT.